One and the same sample provided the 22 T cell receptor beta chains below, sequenced in a study of T cell changes during pregnancy in multiple sclerosis. The method was immunoSEQ multiplex PCR; TCRdb's version includes in-frame clones alone and lacks a portion of them. The sample includes 75,000 to 100,000 clones, 90% seen only once; the top ten take just over 0.75%. Sequenced material: peripheral blood, taken in the second trimester of pregnancy. Receptors were obtained from a female donor in good health, enrolled as a control in a pregnancy study.

A few counts support this clone. This sample includes further DNA sequences coding for the same CDR3. This chain joins TRBV5-1 and TRBJ1-1; the match to TRBD1 covers 7 bases. Trimming removed 4 bases from V and 3 bases from J; junction bases left unmatched: 3. The CDR3 loop spans 13 amino acids. Germline-derived CDR1 and CDR2 are SGHRS and YFSETQ. The CDR3 sequence is CASSRTGDTEAFF. CDR3 bases: TGCGCCAGCAGCAGAACAGGGGACACTGAAGCTTTCTTT.

The chain has TRBV7-9 and TRBJ2-2, with D perhaps matching TRBD2 (6 bases). Germline CDR1 SEHNR, CDR2 FQNEAQ (reference sequence). The CDR3 loop spans 15 amino acids. V dropped 7 bases and J dropped 2 bases, with 14 bases sitting between them. CDR3: CASIPGLSNTGELFF. CDR3 DNA: TGTGCCAGCATACCGGGACTTTCTAACACCGGGGAGCTGTTTTTT.

The chain is built from TRBV5-1 and TRBJ2-7, with 12 bases that match TRBD2. This CDR3 is built from 15 residues. With V trimmed by 5 bases and J by 1 base, 4 bases remained unmatched. Germline-derived CDR1 and CDR2 are SGHRS and YFSETQ. The CDR3: CASRPGTSGSYEQYF. DNA of the CDR3: TGCGCCAGCAGACCTGGGACTAGCGGGTCCTACGAGCAGTACTTC.

The chain has TRBV5-1 and TRBJ2-7, with D possibly TRBD1 on 5 matching bases. This CDR3 comprises 15 residues. Trimming removed 0 bases at V and 3 bases at J, with 13 bases between. Germline loops: CDR1 SGHRS, CDR2 YFSETQ. CDR3 protein: CASSLVFRDSYEQYF. The CDR3 DNA sequence: TGCGCCAGCAGCTTGGTCTTCCGAGACAGCTACGAGCAGTACTTC.

V and J are TRBV10-3 and TRBJ1-6; TRBD1 aligns across 9 bases. Per the germline V gene, CDR1 is ENHRY and CDR2 is SYGVKD. Trimming at V came to 0 bases and at J to 5 bases, leaving 2 bases not matched to a gene. The CDR3 is 16 residues long. The CDR3 sequence is CAISESGTGNNSPLHF. DNA for the CDR3: TGTGCCATCAGTGAGTCGGGGACAGGGAATAATTCACCCCTCCACTTT.

Note on this clone: The sample holds other DNA sequences that translate to the same CDR3. J is TRBJ1-1 and V is TRBV29-1, with 9 bases fitting TRBD1. The length of the CDR3 is 13 residues. Germline CDR1 reads SQVTM; CDR2 reads ANQGSEA. Germline trimming cut 4 bases from V and 1 base from J; bases unmatched to any gene: 1. CDR3 protein: CSVGTGENTEAFF. CDR3 coding DNA: TGCAGCGTTGGGACAGGGGAGAACACTGAAGCTTTCTTT.

The chain employs TRBV30 and TRBJ2-5; 8 bases align to TRBD2. Germline assignment: CDR1 GTSNPN and CDR2 SVGIG (reference sequence). CDR3 length equals 16 residues. The junction had 10 bases not matched to a gene; V was cut back by 0 bases and J by 4 bases. The CDR3 spells CAWSVRGGRSRETQYF. The CDR3 coding sequence is TGTGCCTGGAGTGTACGAGGCGGGAGGTCCCGAGAGACCCAGTACTTC. The variable domain in full, with the rest retrieved from reference TRBV30 and TRBJ2-5, is SQTIHQWPATLVQPVGSPLSLECTVEGTSNPNLYWYRQAAGRGLQLLFYSVGIGQISSEVPQNLSASRPQDRQFILSSKKLLLSDSGFYLCAWSVRGGRSRETQYFGPGTRLLVL.

This clone was seen a single time. CDR3 sequence reads: CASSPSVAGAWEKLFF. The CDR3 DNA is TGTGCCAGCAGCCCGAGCGTGGCGGGGGCGTGGGAAAAACTGTTTTTT. J is TRBJ1-4 and V is TRBV7-2, with D possibly TRBD1 on 6 matching bases. The CDR3 is 16 residues long. Between the trimmed V and J ends, which lost 5 bases and 8 bases, there was a span of 21 bases. Germline lookup yields CDR1 SGHTA and CDR2 FQGNSA.

CDR3 sequence: CASSAQSTGETEAFF. DNA of the CDR3: TGCGCCAGCAGTGCCCAGTCTACAGGGGAGACTGAAGCTTTCTTT. The rearrangement uses TRBV10-1 and TRBJ1-1; 7 nucleotides agree with TRBD1. Looked up from germline, CDR1 is WNHNN and CDR2 is SYGVQD (reference sequence). Trimming took 4 bases from V and 5 from J; bases not matched to a gene: 10. The CDR3 sequence is 15 residues long.

The chain recombines TRBV28 with TRBJ2-1, with 10 nucleotides matching TRBD2. The J segment lost 6 bases and the V segment lost 6 bases, leaving 11 bases of the junction unmatched. Germline V lookup: CDR1 MDHEN, CDR2 SYDVKM. The CDR3 runs 16 residues. CDR3 sequence reads: CASSPTLAGAFNEQFF. Written as DNA, the CDR3 is TGTGCCAGCAGCCCGACCCTAGCGGGAGCCTTCAATGAGCAGTTCTTC. Full variable domain (rest looked up from reference TRBV28 and TRBJ2-1): DVKVTQSSRYLVKRTGEKVFLECVQDMDHENMFWYRQDPGLGLRLIYFSYDVKMKEKGDIPEGYSVSREKKERFSLILESASTNQTSMYLCASSPTLAGAFNEQFFGPGTRLTVL.

The chain uses TRBV19 and TRBJ2-3; no clear D gene. Germline V gene data show CDR1 as LNHDA and CDR2 as SQIVND (reference sequence). Trimming cost V 7 bases and J 3 bases, with 8 bases left between them. The CDR3 covers 12 residues. As DNA, the CDR3 is TGTGCCAGTAATTCTCTGACAGATACGCAGTATTTT. Protein product: CASNSLTDTQYF.

The J gene is TRBJ1-6, the V gene TRBV6-6; the match to TRBD1 covers 10 bases. V gave up 6 bases and J gave up 7 bases; unmatched junction bases: 9. Germline loops: CDR1 MNHNY, CDR2 SVGAGI (reference sequence). This CDR3 has 16 amino acids. The CDR3 coding sequence is TGTGCCAGCAGCAGGGACAGGGGATTGAGGAATTCACCCCTCCACTTT. Translation gives CASSRDRGLRNSPLHF.

V and J are TRBV7-2 and TRBJ2-1, with a tentative D call TRBD2 (5 bases). The CDR3 length is 15 residues. V was pared by 3 bases and J by 0 bases, with 9 bases between. From germline, CDR1 is SGHTA and CDR2 FQGNSA. The CDR3 sequence is CASSFSGSSYNEQFF. In nucleotides, the CDR3 is TGTGCCAGCAGCTTCTCTGGGAGCTCCTACAATGAGCAGTTCTTC.

The rearrangement links TRBV9 to TRBJ2-2; D ambiguous. Germline CDR1 reads SGDLS; CDR2 reads YYNGEE. The CDR3 spans 14 residues. The V and J ends lost 4 bases and 7 bases respectively, with 14 bases between them. CDR3 residues: CASSRVQSNGELFF. CDR3 DNA sequence: TGTGCCAGCAGCAGAGTACAGTCAAACGGGGAGCTGTTTTTT.

J is TRBJ1-2 and V is TRBV5-4; 8 bases are shared with TRBD1. The CDR3 consists of 15 residues. Germline V CDR1 and CDR2: SGHNT, YYREEE (reference sequence). Trimming removed 4 bases from V and 5 bases from J; junction bases left unmatched: 10. CDR3 nucleotide sequence: TGTGCCAGCAGCGGAGGTTCAGGGGGCAGGTATGGCTACACCTTC. Translated, it gives CASSGGSGGRYGYTF.

V usage is TRBV15 and J usage is TRBJ2-7; a weak D match, TRBD2 (7 bases). Germline V lookup: CDR1 LNHNV, CDR2 YYDKDF (reference sequence). The germline V and J ends were trimmed by 3 bases and 6 bases, with 15 bases remaining between them. This CDR3 comprises 14 residues. As DNA, the CDR3 is TGTGCCACCAGCAGTACAAGGGGGGGGCTCGAGCAGTACTTC. Translated: CATSSTRGGLEQYF.

The chain employs TRBV6-4 and TRBJ2-1; TRBD2 aligns across 7 bases. Germline lookup yields CDR1 MRHNA and CDR2 SNTAGT. Trimming removed 4 bases from V and 0 bases from J; junction bases left unmatched: 0. CDR3 size: 14 residues. CDR3 DNA sequence: TGTGCCAGCAGTGGCGGGAGCTCCTACAATGAGCAGTTCTTC. Protein sequence: CASSGGSSYNEQFF.

This clone turned up a few times. The rearrangement uses TRBV28 and TRBJ2-1; possible D gene TRBD1, 5 bases. The CDR3 has 16 amino acids. With 6 bases removed from V and 0 bases from J, the gap between germline ends came to 15 bases. CDR1 is MDHEN, CDR2 SYDVKM, per germline. The CDR3 protein is CASRYPQTDSYNEQFF. CDR3 bases: TGTGCCAGCAGGTACCCCCAGACAGACTCCTACAATGAGCAGTTCTTC.

V usage is TRBV5-6 and J usage is TRBJ2-4, with 7 positions matching TRBD1. Trimming at V came to 1 base and at J to 6 bases, leaving 7 bases not matched to a gene. The length of the CDR3 is 15 residues. Germline V gene sequence: CDR1 SGHDT, CDR2 YYEEEE. DNA of the CDR3: TGTGCCAGCAGCTTGTTTGGGACAGCCCTAAACATTCAGTACTTC. It is translated as CASSLFGTALNIQYF.

The chain couples TRBV2 to TRBJ2-2, with 7 bases aligning to TRBD2. Per the germline V gene, CDR1 is SNHLY and CDR2 is FYNNEI. The CDR3 totals 15 residues. J gave up 1 base and V 6 bases, and 5 bases lay outside the gene matches. Here the CDR3 DNA reads TGTGCCAGCAGGGGAGGGACGGTGAACACCGGGGAGCTGTTTTTT. Protein product: CASRGGTVNTGELFF.

This clone was observed a few times. This chain connects TRBV4-3 to TRBJ1-6; possible D gene TRBD1, 5 bases. Germline loops: CDR1 LGHNA, CDR2 YSLEER. This CDR3 spans 15 amino acids. V was cut by 0 bases and J by 7 bases, with 10 bases left in between. Here the CDR3 DNA reads TGCGCCAGCAGCCAAGATAGGGGCAGGAATTCACCCCTCCACTTT. It specifies CASSQDRGRNSPLHF.

This chain joins TRBV28 and TRBJ1-2; D call uncertain. Trimming cost V 5 bases and J 4 bases, with 11 bases left between them. Germline V gene lookup returns CDR1 MDHEN and CDR2 SYDVKM. The CDR3 is 13 amino acids. The DNA for the CDR3 is TGTGCCAGCAGTCCCCTATCCCGCTATGGCTACACCTTC. Its protein is CASSPLSRYGYTF.